This T cell receptor (beta chain) derives from a study of shared clonotypes between healthy human individuals. This CDR3 contains 16 residues. Germline lookup yields CDR1 MNHEY and CDR2 SVGAGI. J was trimmed by 0 bases and V by 2 bases; bases with no gene match: 6. Some clones are missing from TCRdb's copy, which holds only in-frame ones; the method was immunoSEQ multiplex PCR. The top ten hold more than 0.1% of the sample, which has more than 2 million clones, 85% to 95% seen once. The sequencing input was naive CD4+ T cells sorted from blood. Subset reported: CD45RA+ positively selected. The chain employs TRBV6-5 and TRBJ1-1; the match to TRBD1 covers 7 bases. The origin of this receptor is a man aged 18 to 30 in good health. The CDR3 loop reads CASSYGRGLLNTEAFF. The CDR3 nucleotides are TGTGCCAGCAGTTACGGGAGGGGGCTTCTGAACACTGAAGCTTTCTTT.